This T cell receptor (beta chain) was identified during a study of cytomegalovirus exposure and HLA in healthy donors. Across the study: Roughly 180 million T cells yielded 90 million to 130 million unique TCR beta sequences, as an earlier analysis found. Out of approximately 400 genotyped donors, approximately 84% belonged to the Caucasian-associated ancestry cluster.

Study-wide points: A previous analysis found most TCR beta V segments productive roughly 87% or roughly 30% of the time. Associated with HLA alleles at 0.05 false discovery rate in a later analysis were 15,000 to 20,000 TCR beta sequences.

It was with 60 Vbeta and 13 Jbeta primers that the PCR ran. TCRdb's copy holds only in-frame clones and misses some; the assay was immunoSEQ multiplex PCR. The sample has 100,000 to 130,000 clones; more than 65% are singletons. Worth noting for this clone: What it recognizes is unknown.

This CDR3 spans 14 amino acids. Losses at the gene ends were 3 bases for V and 2 bases for J; bases not matched to a gene: 3. Germline V lookup: CDR1 SGHTA, CDR2 FQGNSA. Material: PBMCs. The sequence was collected from a man aged 25 to 40 in good health and CMV-seronegative. The chain combines TRBV7-2 with TRBJ2-7; 8 bases match TRBD2. The CDR3 sequence is CASSFSGAPYEQYF. CDR3 DNA sequence: TGTGCCAGCAGCTTTAGCGGGGCCCCCTACGAGCAGTACTTC. Supplemented by reference TRBV7-2 and TRBJ2-7, the full variable domain reads GAGVSQSPSNKVTEKGKDVELRCDPISGHTALYWYRQSLGQGLEFLIYFQGNSAPDKSGLPSDRFSAERTGGSVSTLTIQRTQQEDSAVYLCASSFSGAPYEQYFGPGTRLTVT.